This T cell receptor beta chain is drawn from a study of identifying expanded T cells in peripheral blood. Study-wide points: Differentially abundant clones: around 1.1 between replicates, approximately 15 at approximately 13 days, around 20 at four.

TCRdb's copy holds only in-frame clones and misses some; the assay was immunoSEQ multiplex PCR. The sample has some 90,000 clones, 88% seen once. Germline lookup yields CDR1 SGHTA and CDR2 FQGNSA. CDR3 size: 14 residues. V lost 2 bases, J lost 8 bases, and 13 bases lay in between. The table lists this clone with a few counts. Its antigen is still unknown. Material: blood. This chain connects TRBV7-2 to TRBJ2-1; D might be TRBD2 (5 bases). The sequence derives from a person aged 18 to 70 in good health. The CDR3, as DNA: TGTGCCAGCAGCTTAATGGGCCGGGGTTATGAGCAGTTCTTC. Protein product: CASSLMGRGYEQFF.